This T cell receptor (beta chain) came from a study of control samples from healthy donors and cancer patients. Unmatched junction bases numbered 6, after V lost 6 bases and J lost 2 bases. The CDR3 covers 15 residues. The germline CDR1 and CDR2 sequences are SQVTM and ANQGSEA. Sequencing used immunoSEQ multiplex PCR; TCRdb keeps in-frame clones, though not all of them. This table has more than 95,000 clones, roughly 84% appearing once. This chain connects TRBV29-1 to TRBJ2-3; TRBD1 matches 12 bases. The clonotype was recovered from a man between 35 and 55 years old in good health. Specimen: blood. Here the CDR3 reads CSVMKGQGATDTQYF. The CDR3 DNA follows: TGCAGCGTCATGAAGGGACAGGGGGCCACAGATACGCAGTATTTT.